Below, 23 T cell receptor beta chains from the same sample are listed, as sequenced in a study of blood T cell repertoires in COVID-19. Profiled with immunoSEQ multiplex PCR; TCRdb holds only in-frame clones, not every one. The sample comprises under 400,000 clones, around 90% of which are singletons, and 6.5% rests with the top ten. Sequencing input: peripheral blood. The receptors were sampled from a man aged 18 to 30 with active or convalescent COVID-19.

This chain connects TRBV11-2 to TRBJ1-1, with D maybe TRBD1 (5 bases). Germline V gene data show CDR1 as SGHAT and CDR2 as FQNNGV. CDR3 size: 13 residues. Trimming stripped 5 bases from V and 9 bases from J, with 16 bases between. The CDR3 protein is CASSLAAQGKAFF. The CDR3 DNA reads TGTGCCAGCAGCCTTGCGGCCCAGGGAAAAGCTTTCTTT.

The chain combines TRBV9 with TRBJ2-1; the match to TRBD1 covers 7 bases. V shed 4 bases, J shed 6 bases, and the junction held 7 bases outside the gene matches. Germline loops: CDR1 SGDLS, CDR2 YYNGEE. This CDR3 comprises 14 residues. The DNA for the CDR3 is TGTGCCAGCAGCATAACAGGGGCTAGCAATGAGCAGTTCTTC. This gives the protein CASSITGASNEQFF.

V is TRBV12-5 and J is TRBJ1-1, with D possibly matching TRBD1 (6 bases). V was shortened by 8 bases and J by 5 bases, with 18 bases between the two germline ends. In germline, CDR1 is LGHNT, CDR2 FRNRAP. The CDR3 sequence is 14 residues long. This CDR3 reads CASQISGARTEAFF. In DNA form, the CDR3 reads TGTGCTAGTCAAATCTCAGGGGCGAGGACTGAAGCTTTCTTT. Full variable domain (missing parts from reference TRBV12-5 and TRBJ1-1): DARVTQTPRHKVTEMGQEVTMRCQPILGHNTVFWYRQTMMQGLELLAYFRNRAPLDDSGMPKDRFSAEMPDATLATLKIQPSEPRDSAVYFCASQISGARTEAFFGQGTRLTVV.

V usage is TRBV4-1 and J usage is TRBJ1-1, with a weak D call TRBD1 (6 bases). Per the germline V gene, CDR1 is MGHRA and CDR2 is YSYEKL. The CDR3 extends over 15 amino acids. The V gene lost 0 bases and the J gene lost 2 bases, with 10 bases spanning the gap. CDR3 nucleotide sequence: TGCGCCAGCAGCCAAGACGGCAGGGGCAACACTGAAGCTTTCTTT. Its translation: CASSQDGRGNTEAFF.

This chain connects TRBV27 to TRBJ2-1; 11 bases map to TRBD2. Germline V lookup: CDR1 MNHEY, CDR2 SMNVEV (reference sequence). Trimming took 0 bases from V and 13 from J; bases not matched to a gene: 5. This CDR3 contains 14 residues. The DNA for the CDR3 is TGTGCCAGCAGTTTATCCGGCACTAGCGGGAGACAGTTCTTC. Translating it yields CASSLSGTSGRQFF.

The rearrangement uses TRBV4-3 and TRBJ2-1, with 9 bases matching TRBD1. Germline CDR1 is LGHNA and CDR2 is YSLEER. This CDR3 contains 17 residues. V lost 4 bases, J lost 2 bases, and 9 bases stayed unmatched. CDR3 bases: TGCGCCAGCAGCCCCCGTTTGGGACAGGGCACCTACAATGAGCAGTTCTTC. The encoded protein is CASSPRLGQGTYNEQFF.

This rearrangement joins TRBV11-2 to TRBJ1-5, with 8 bases matching TRBD1. Germline assignment: CDR1 SGHAT and CDR2 FQNNGV. Trimming took 1 base from V and 9 from J; bases not matched to a gene: 11. The CDR3 covers 16 residues. The CDR3 loop reads CASSLAGGLSERPQHF. CDR3 sequence (DNA): TGTGCCAGCAGCTTAGCAGGGGGCCTCTCCGAAAGGCCCCAGCATTTT. The full variable domain, its missing parts supplied by reference TRBV11-2 and TRBJ1-5, is EAGVAQSPRYKIIEKRQSVAFWCNPISGHATLYWYQQILGQGPKLLIQFQNNGVVDDSQLPKDRFSAERLKGVDSTLKIQPAKLEDSAVYLCASSLAGGLSERPQHFGDGTRLSIL.

The chain couples TRBV2 to TRBJ2-3; TRBD1 matches 11 bases. J was trimmed by 5 bases and V by 6 bases; bases with no gene match: 10. Germline values: CDR1 SNHLY, CDR2 FYNNEI. This CDR3 comprises 16 residues. The CDR3 loop is CASSAILGQGEDTQYF. The CDR3 nucleotides read TGTGCCAGCAGCGCGATACTGGGACAGGGGGAAGATACGCAGTATTTT.

V and J are TRBV7-9 and TRBJ2-1; 8 bases align to TRBD1. The V segment lost 5 bases and the J segment 3 bases; nucleotides outside the gene matches: 3. Germline CDR1 and CDR2: SEHNR and FQNEAQ (reference sequence). The CDR3 totals 14 residues. CDR3 bases: TGTGCCAGCAGCCGGACAGGGCGCTACAATGAGCAGTTCTTC. Translation: CASSRTGRYNEQFF.

The J gene is TRBJ1-2, the V gene TRBV5-5; D gene unclear. Germline assignment: CDR1 SGHKS and CDR2 YYEKEE (reference sequence). V was clipped by 1 base and J by 4 bases, with 14 bases between them. The CDR3 covers 15 residues. The CDR3 loop reads CASSLWTQDSYGYTF. The CDR3 bases are TGTGCCAGCAGCTTGTGGACCCAGGACTCCTATGGCTACACCTTC.

This clone appeared once. V and J are TRBV19 and TRBJ2-7; 7 nucleotides align to TRBD1. V lost 5 bases and J lost 0; bases outside the gene matches: 4. CDR1 and CDR2 from the germline V gene are LNHDA and SQIVND (reference sequence). This CDR3 has 14 amino acids. CDR3 residues: CASSRQGTSYEQYF. The CDR3 region has the DNA TGTGCCAGTAGTCGACAGGGCACCTCCTACGAGCAGTACTTC.

The chain joins TRBV28 to TRBJ1-6, with D uncertain. Trimming took 2 bases from V and 10 from J, leaving 6 bases between them. Per germline, CDR1 MDHEN and CDR2 SYDVKM. The CDR3 length is 12 residues. CDR3 DNA: TGTGCCAGCAGTTTAACGGGGTCACCCCTCCACTTT. Protein sequence: CASSLTGSPLHF. Filled out from reference TRBV28 and TRBJ1-6, the complete variable domain reads DVKVTQSSRYLVKRTGEKVFLECVQDMDHENMFWYRQDPGLGLRLIYFSYDVKMKEKGDIPEGYSVSREKKERFSLILESASTNQTSMYLCASSLTGSPLHFGNGTRLTVT.

The chain employs TRBV28 and TRBJ2-7; TRBD2 agrees at 7 bases. The J segment lost 1 base and the V segment lost 6 bases, leaving 3 bases of the junction unmatched. Germline values: CDR1 MDHEN, CDR2 SYDVKM. CDR3 length: 13 amino acids. The CDR3 loop reads CASRPSGSYEQYF. The CDR3 DNA sequence: TGTGCCAGCAGACCTAGCGGTTCCTACGAGCAGTACTTC.

The chain is built from TRBV19 and TRBJ1-1; D possibly corresponds to TRBD1 (6 bases). The V gene lost 6 bases and the J gene lost 7 bases, with 18 bases spanning the gap. Per germline, CDR1 LNHDA and CDR2 SQIVND (reference sequence). The length of the CDR3 is 14 residues. The CDR3 bases are TGTGCCAGTAGCTACAGGGCCGGAACAATTGAAGCTTTCTTT. Protein sequence: CASSYRAGTIEAFF.

This clone has only one observation. The V call is TRBV6-5, the J call TRBJ1-1, with D hard to call. Deletions cut 7 bases from V and 4 bases from J, with 13 bases between. CDR3 length: 13 amino acids. Germline CDR1 and CDR2: MNHEY and SVGAGI. The CDR3 DNA sequence: TGTGCCAGCACCCCCAGGTGGGCCACTGAAGCTTTCTTT. Residues: CASTPRWATEAFF.

J is TRBJ1-5 and V is TRBV27, with a weak D call TRBD1 (6 bases). The V gene's germline CDR1 is MNHEY and CDR2 SMNVEV (reference sequence). Trimming pared 5 bases from V and 7 bases from J, leaving 12 bases between. This CDR3 comprises 13 residues. The CDR3 nucleotides read TGTGCCAGCAGTCCAGGGGTGGAGCAGCCCCAGCATTTT. Its protein product is CASSPGVEQPQHF.

The chain recombines TRBV19 with TRBJ1-2; D is ambiguous. CDR1 is LNHDA, CDR2 SQIVND, per germline (reference sequence). With 5 bases removed from V and 0 bases from J, the gap between germline ends came to 10 bases. The CDR3 has 14 amino acids. CDR3 sequence reads: CASSPVKANYGYTF. The DNA for the CDR3 is TGTGCCAGTAGTCCGGTTAAAGCTAACTATGGCTACACCTTC.

DNA for the CDR3: TGTGCCAGCAGCTTAGAAGCGGGGGCCTACGAGCAGTACTTC. Translating gives CASSLEAGAYEQYF. The gene calls are TRBV7-6 and TRBJ2-7, with TRBD2 identical over 8 bases. Germline-derived CDR1 and CDR2 are SGHVS and FNYEAQ. J lost 2 bases, V lost 1 base, and 1 base had no gene match. CDR3 length: 14 residues.

The chain combines TRBV4-3 with TRBJ1-6; 8 bases are a match to TRBD1. The CDR3 is 17 residues long. Germline loops: CDR1 LGHNA, CDR2 YSLEER. The trim removed 2 bases at V and 7 bases at J, leaving 10 bases unmatched. The DNA for the CDR3 is TGCGCCAGCAGCCAACATTTCGTGGACAGGGACAATTCACCCCTCCACTTT. Amino acid sequence: CASSQHFVDRDNSPLHF.

The chain employs TRBV6-2 or TRBV6-3 and TRBJ2-7; D is undetermined. Looked up from germline, CDR1 is MNHEY and CDR2 is SVGEGT. With 2 bases removed from V and 4 bases from J, the gap between germline ends came to 12 bases. This CDR3 is 14 amino acids long. The CDR3 DNA reads TGTGCCAGCAGTTACGCCCTACCGCGGTACGAGCAGTACTTC. As protein: CASSYALPRYEQYF.

V usage is TRBV19 and J usage is TRBJ2-2; no clear D. Looked up from germline, CDR1 is LNHDA and CDR2 is SQIVND (reference sequence). V dropped 6 bases and J dropped 0 bases, with 8 bases sitting between them. The CDR3 runs 14 residues. The DNA for the CDR3 is TGTGCCAGTAGAGCTAGGACGAACACCGGGGAGCTGTTTTTT. Translated: CASRARTNTGELFF. Together with reference TRBV19 and TRBJ2-2, the CDR3 gives the full variable domain: DGGITQSPKYLFRKEGQNVTLSCEQNLNHDAMYWYRQDPGQGLRLIYYSQIVNDFQKGDIAEGYSVSREKKESFPLTVTSAQKNPTAFYLCASRARTNTGELFFGEGSRLTVL.

This chain connects TRBV11-3 to TRBJ1-1, with no clear D. V gave up 0 bases and J gave up 2 bases, with 7 bases separating them. The CDR3 has 14 amino acids. From germline, CDR1 is SGHNT and CDR2 YENEEA. CDR3 sequence (DNA): TGTGCCAGCAGCTTAGACAGGTACAACACTGAAGCTTTCTTT. Encoded protein: CASSLDRYNTEAFF.

This sequence joins TRBV7-2 and TRBJ2-5; TRBD1 is a possible D gene (6 bases). The length of the CDR3 is 14 residues. From germline, CDR1 is SGHTA and CDR2 FQGNSA. Trimming took 5 bases from V and 4 from J, leaving 14 bases between them. CDR3 residues: CASSMGEGGETQYF. The CDR3 nucleotides are TGTGCCAGCAGCATGGGGGAAGGGGGAGAGACCCAGTACTTC.